The T cell receptor beta chain under discussion was sequenced for a study of T-cell reconstitution after alpha-beta-depleted transplantation in children. This clonotype was seen a few times. The TCRbeta library was prepared with unique molecular identifiers. TCRdb passed the PCR reads through MiXCR, listing each CDR3 protein once. This table holds about 360,000 distinct CDR3 sequences, roughly 13% found once. The germline V gene encodes CDR1 SGHRS and CDR2 YFSETQ. The CDR3 runs to 15 residues. The V end was cut by 4 bases, the J end by 0 bases, with 12 bases between. The rearrangement joins TRBV5-1 to TRBJ2-3; perhaps TRBD2 as D (6 bases). The sequence was obtained from a human donor who donated a stem cell graft to a child with Fanconi anemia. Specimen: PBMCs, collected from the stem cell graft. The chain's CDR3 is CASSITGTSTDTQYF. CDR3 bases: TGCGCCAGCAGCATCACCGGGACTAGCACAGATACGCAGTATTTT.